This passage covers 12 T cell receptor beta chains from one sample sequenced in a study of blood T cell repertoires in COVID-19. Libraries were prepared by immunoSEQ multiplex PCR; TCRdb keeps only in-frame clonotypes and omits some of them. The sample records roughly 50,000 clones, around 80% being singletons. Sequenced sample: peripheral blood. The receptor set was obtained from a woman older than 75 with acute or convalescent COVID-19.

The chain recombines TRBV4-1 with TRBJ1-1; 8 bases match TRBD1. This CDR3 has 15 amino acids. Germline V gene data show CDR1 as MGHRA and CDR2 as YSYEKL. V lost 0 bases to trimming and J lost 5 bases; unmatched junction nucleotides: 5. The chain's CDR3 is CASSQESNRGTEAFF. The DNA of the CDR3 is TGCGCCAGCAGCCAAGAGTCGAACAGGGGGACTGAAGCTTTCTTT.

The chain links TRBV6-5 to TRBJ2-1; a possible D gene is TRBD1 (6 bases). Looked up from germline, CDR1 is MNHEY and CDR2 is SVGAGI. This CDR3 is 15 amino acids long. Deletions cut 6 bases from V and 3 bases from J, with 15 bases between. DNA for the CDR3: TGTGCCAGCAGACACCGGGACATAGGCTACAATGAGCAGTTCTTC. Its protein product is CASRHRDIGYNEQFF.

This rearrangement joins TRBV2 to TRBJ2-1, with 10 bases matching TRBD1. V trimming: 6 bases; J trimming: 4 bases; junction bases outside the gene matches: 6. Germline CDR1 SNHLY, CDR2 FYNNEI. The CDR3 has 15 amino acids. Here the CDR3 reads CASRAGTGDYNEQFF. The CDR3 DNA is TGTGCCAGCAGGGCCGGGACAGGGGATTACAATGAGCAGTTCTTC.

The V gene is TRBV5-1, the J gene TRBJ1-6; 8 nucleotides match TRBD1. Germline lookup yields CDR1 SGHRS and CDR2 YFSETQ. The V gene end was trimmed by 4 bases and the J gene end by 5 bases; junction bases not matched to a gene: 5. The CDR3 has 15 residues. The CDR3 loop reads CASSPRQGNNSPLHF. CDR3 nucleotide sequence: TGCGCCAGCAGCCCTCGACAGGGGAATAATTCACCCCTCCACTTT.

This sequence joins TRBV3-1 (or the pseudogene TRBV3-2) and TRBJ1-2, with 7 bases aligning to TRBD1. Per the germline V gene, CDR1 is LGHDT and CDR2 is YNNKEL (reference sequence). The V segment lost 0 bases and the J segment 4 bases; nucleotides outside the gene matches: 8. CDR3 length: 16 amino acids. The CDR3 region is CASSQDGTQGIYGYTF. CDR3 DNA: TGTGCCAGCAGCCAAGACGGCACACAGGGGATCTATGGCTACACCTTC.

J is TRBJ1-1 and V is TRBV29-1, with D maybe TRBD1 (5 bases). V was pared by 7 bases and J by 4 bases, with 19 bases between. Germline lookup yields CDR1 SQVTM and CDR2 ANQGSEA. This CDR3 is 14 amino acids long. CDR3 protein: CSGVGGGWSTEAFF. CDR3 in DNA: TGCAGCGGGGTGGGGGGTGGTTGGTCCACTGAAGCTTTCTTT.

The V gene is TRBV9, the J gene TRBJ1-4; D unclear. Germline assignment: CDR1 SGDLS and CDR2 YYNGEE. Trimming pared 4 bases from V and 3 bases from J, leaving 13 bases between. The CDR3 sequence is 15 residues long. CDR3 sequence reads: CASSPREAPNEKLFF. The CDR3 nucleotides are TGTGCCAGCAGCCCCCGAGAGGCCCCTAATGAAAAACTGTTTTTT.

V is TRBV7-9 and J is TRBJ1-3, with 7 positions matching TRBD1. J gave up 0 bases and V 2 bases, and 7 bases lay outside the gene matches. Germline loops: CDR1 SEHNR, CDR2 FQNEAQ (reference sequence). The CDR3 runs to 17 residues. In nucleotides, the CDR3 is TGTGCCAGCAGCTTATCAGACAGGGCGCACTCTGGAAACACCATATATTTT. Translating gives CASSLSDRAHSGNTIYF.

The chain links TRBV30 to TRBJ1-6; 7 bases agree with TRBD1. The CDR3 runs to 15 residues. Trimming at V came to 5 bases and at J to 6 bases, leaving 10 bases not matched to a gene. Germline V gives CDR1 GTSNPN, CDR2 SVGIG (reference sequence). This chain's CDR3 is CAWGAAGTVNSPLHF. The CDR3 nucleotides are TGTGCCTGGGGTGCAGCCGGGACAGTTAATTCACCCCTCCACTTT.

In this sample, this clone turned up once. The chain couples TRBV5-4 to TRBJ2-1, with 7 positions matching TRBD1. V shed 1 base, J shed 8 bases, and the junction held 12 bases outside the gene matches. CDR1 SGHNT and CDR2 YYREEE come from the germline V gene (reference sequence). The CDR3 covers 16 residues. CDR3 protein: CASSLTMTGIIHEQFF. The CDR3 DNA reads TGTGCCAGCAGCTTGACGATGACAGGGATTATACATGAGCAGTTCTTC.

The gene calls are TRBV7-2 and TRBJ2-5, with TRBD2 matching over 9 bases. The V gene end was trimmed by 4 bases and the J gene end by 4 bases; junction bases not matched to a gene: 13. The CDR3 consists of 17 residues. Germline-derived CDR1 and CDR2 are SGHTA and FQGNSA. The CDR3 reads CASSSTPTSGFRETQYF. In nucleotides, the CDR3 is TGTGCCAGCAGCTCCACTCCGACTAGCGGATTCCGAGAGACCCAGTACTTC.

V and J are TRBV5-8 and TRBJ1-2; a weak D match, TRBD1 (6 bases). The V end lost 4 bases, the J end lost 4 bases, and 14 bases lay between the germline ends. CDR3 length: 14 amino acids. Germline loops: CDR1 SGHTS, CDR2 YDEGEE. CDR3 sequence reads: CASSVGQILYGYTF. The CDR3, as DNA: TGTGCCAGCAGCGTTGGACAGATCCTCTATGGCTACACCTTC.